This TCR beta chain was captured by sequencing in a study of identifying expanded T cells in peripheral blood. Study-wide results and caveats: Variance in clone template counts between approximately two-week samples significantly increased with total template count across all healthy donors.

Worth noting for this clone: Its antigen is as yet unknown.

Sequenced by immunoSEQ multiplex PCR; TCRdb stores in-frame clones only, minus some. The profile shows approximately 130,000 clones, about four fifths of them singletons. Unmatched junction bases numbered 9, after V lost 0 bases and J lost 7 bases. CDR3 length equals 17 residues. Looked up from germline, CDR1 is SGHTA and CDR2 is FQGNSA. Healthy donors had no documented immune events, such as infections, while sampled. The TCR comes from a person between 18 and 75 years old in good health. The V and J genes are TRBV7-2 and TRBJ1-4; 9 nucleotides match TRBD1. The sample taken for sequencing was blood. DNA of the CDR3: TGTGCCAGCAGCTTAGCCCCACCGGGACAGGGCAGTGAAAAACTGTTTTTT. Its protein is CASSLAPPGQGSEKLFF.